The T cell receptor beta chain under discussion was sequenced for a study of human T cells and chemical hapten exposure. TCRdb reprocessed the RACE reads via MiXCR and lists one record per CDR3 protein. The data contain approximately 340,000 distinct CDR3 sequences, roughly 6.9% of them singletons. Germline V gene sequence: CDR1 MNHEY, CDR2 SVGEGT. The CDR3 length is 18 residues. J gave up 8 bases and V 2 bases, and 13 bases lay outside the gene matches. Specified time point: patch test 1, 2 weeks after DPC sensitization. Described treatment: therapeutic diphenylcyclopropenone sensitization with weekly scalp DPC.

The clonotype was recovered from a woman aged 18 to 35 with alopecia areata. Some clones in this sample may be carry-over from other donors' samples. Sequencing used whole blood, obtained in connection with sensitization to the hapten diphenylcyclopropenone (DPC). The chain carries TRBV6-2 or TRBV6-3 and TRBJ2-1; 12 bases align to TRBD2. CDR3 amino acids: CASSYPLAGGRWGYEQFF. The DNA for the CDR3 is TGTGCCAGCAGTTACCCCCTAGCGGGGGGGAGATGGGGCTATGAGCAGTTCTTC.